The clone carrying this TCR beta chain appeared a few times. CDR1 is KGHSH and CDR2 is LQKENI in the germline V gene. V was cut by 8 bases and J by 0 bases, with 11 bases left in between. This CDR3 contains 14 residues. The data belong to a study of blood T cells in healthy people across ages. Combining a sample-barcoded 5' primer with a J-beta primer mix, a second PCR ran for 7 to 11 cycles. MiXCR, applied by TCRdb to the 5' RACE reads, yields one record per CDR3 protein. The data show about 800,000 distinct CDR3 sequences, 20% to 30% seen once. This same sample was also part of a study on T cells of mothers and their children. That paper states: The whole RNA yield was converted to cDNA, around 1.5 ug per 15 ul.

This sequence was found in a boy younger than 18 in good health. J is TRBJ2-4 and V is TRBV18; no reliable D call. The sample comprised blood. The CDR3 nucleotides read TGTGCCAGCCCGCCCGTCCTAGCCAAAAACATTCAGTACTTC. The encoded protein is CASPPVLAKNIQYF.